These 8 T cell receptor beta chains share one sample of origin, sequenced in a study of blood T cell repertoires in COVID-19. The assay was immunoSEQ multiplex PCR, and TCRdb's table has in-frame clones only and misses some. Seen here are some 270,000 clones, 70% to 90% observed once, and the top ten hold about 11%. Sequenced: peripheral blood. Receptors were obtained from a woman in her seventies with acute or convalescent COVID-19.

In this sample, this clone turned up once. The chain combines TRBV27 with TRBJ2-7; tentative D call: TRBD1 (6 bases). In germline, CDR1 is MNHEY, CDR2 SMNVEV (reference sequence). The CDR3 is 15 amino acids. V dropped 6 bases and J dropped 7 bases, with 22 bases sitting between them. CDR3 bases: TGTGCCAGCAGCCCATTACAGGGAGCCGTGGGGGAGCAGTACTTC. Translated: CASSPLQGAVGEQYF.

The rearrangement links TRBV6-6 to TRBJ1-1, with D unresolved. The V end lost 6 bases, the J end lost 4 bases, and 12 bases lay between the germline ends. CDR3 length: 13 amino acids. CDR1 MNHNY and CDR2 SVGAGI come from the germline V gene (reference sequence). The CDR3 sequence is CASSRRSGTEAFF. In DNA, the CDR3 is TGTGCCAGCAGCCGACGGTCGGGCACTGAAGCTTTCTTT.

The chain uses TRBV5-4 and TRBJ2-3, with TRBD2 matching over 9 bases. Germline assignment: CDR1 SGHNT and CDR2 YYREEE (reference sequence). V dropped 0 bases and J dropped 4; count of bases not matched to a gene: 6. This CDR3 has 16 amino acids. Here the CDR3 reads CASSLAGGGAADTQYF. As DNA, the CDR3 is TGTGCCAGCAGCTTGGCGGGCGGGGGGGCAGCAGATACGCAGTATTTT.

This chain joins TRBV5-1 and TRBJ2-5; D ambiguous. CDR1 SGHRS and CDR2 YFSETQ come from the germline V gene. V shed 0 bases and J shed 7 bases, with 13 bases lying between them. This CDR3 has 14 amino acids. The CDR3 sequence is CASSLDTSRGTQYF. The CDR3 DNA follows: TGCGCCAGCAGCTTGGACACGTCGAGAGGGACCCAGTACTTC. The full variable domain, its missing parts supplied by reference TRBV5-1 and TRBJ2-5, is KAGVTQTPRYLIKTRGQQVTLSCSPISGHRSVSWYQQTPGQGLQFLFEYFSETQRNKGNFPGRFSGRQFSNSRSEMNVSTLELGDSALYLCASSLDTSRGTQYFGPGTRLLVL.

This sequence joins TRBV10-3 and TRBJ1-2; 10 bases line up with TRBD1. The CDR3 has 17 amino acids. Germline assignment: CDR1 ENHRY and CDR2 SYGVKD. Losses at the gene ends were 1 base for V and 2 bases for J; bases not matched to a gene: 7. CDR3 coding DNA: TGTGCCATCAGTGAGTTACCCGGACAGGGGGGAAACTATGGCTACACCTTC. Translation gives CAISELPGQGGNYGYTF.

The CDR3: CASSQDGERRYTF. The CDR3 DNA is TGTGCCAGCAGCCAAGATGGGGAGAGACGCTACACCTTC. The V and J genes are TRBV3-1 (or the pseudogene TRBV3-2) and TRBJ1-2; D is unresolved. Germline-derived CDR1 and CDR2 are LGHDT and YNNKEL (reference sequence). The CDR3 extends over 13 amino acids. V lost 0 bases to trimming and J lost 9 bases, with 11 bases between them.

The chain is built from TRBV20-1 and TRBJ2-3; D is uncertain. The CDR3 sequence is 11 residues long. Trimming removed 5 bases at V and 2 bases at J, with 5 bases between. The germline V gene has CDR1 DFQATT and CDR2 SNEGSKA (reference sequence). The CDR3 loop reads CSASHTDTQYF. The DNA of the CDR3 is TGCAGTGCTTCCCACACAGATACGCAGTATTTT.

J is TRBJ1-5 and V is TRBV28; 8 bases agree with TRBD1. Germline lookup yields CDR1 MDHEN and CDR2 SYDVKM. This CDR3 is built from 17 residues. V was clipped by 1 base and J by 4 bases; unmatched bases: 9. This CDR3 reads CASSLYGDRFSNQPQHF. CDR3 DNA: TGTGCCAGCAGTTTATATGGGGACAGGTTTTCAAATCAGCCCCAGCATTTT. The variable domain in full, with the rest retrieved from reference TRBV28 and TRBJ1-5, is DVKVTQSSRYLVKRTGEKVFLECVQDMDHENMFWYRQDPGLGLRLIYFSYDVKMKEKGDIPEGYSVSREKKERFSLILESASTNQTSMYLCASSLYGDRFSNQPQHFGDGTRLSIL.